A selection of T cell receptor beta chains follows, all from one sample in a study of human T cells and chemical hapten exposure. TCRdb itself ran the RACE reads through MiXCR, one entry per CDR3 protein. The data show 300,000 to 450,000 distinct CDR3 sequences, roughly 5% seen once. Material: whole blood, obtained in connection with sensitization to the hapten diphenylcyclopropenone (DPC). The receptors stem from a woman aged 50 to 60 with alopecia areata. Some clones in this sample may be carry-over from other donors' samples. Both conserved end residues are part of each CDR3. D genes are given only for firm matches. Part of the rows lack a size; the others show once, few, many or a class for expanded clones.

>many|TRBD1|TRBJ2-1|TRBV7-9
TGTGCCAGCATGCCGGGACAGGGGGGGAGTGAGCAGTTCTTC
CASMPGQGGSEQFF
>few|-|TRBJ2-1|TRBV2
TGTGCCAGCGTAGAGATCGGTGAGCAGTTCTTC
CASVEIGEQFF
>-|TRBD1|TRBJ2-3|TRBV6-9
TGTGCCAGCAGTTCCCGGACAGGGGTAGATACGCAGTATTTT
CASSSRTGVDTQYF
>few|TRBD1|TRBJ2-2|TRBV5-1
TGCGCCAGCAGCTTGGAAGGGGGCCAGAACACCGGGGAGCTGTTTTTT
CASSLEGGQNTGELFF
>many|-|TRBJ2-7|TRBV12-3/TRBV12-4
TGTGCCAGCACCTGGTCCCTGAGCTCCTACGAGCAGTACTTC
CASTWSLSSYEQYF
>-|-|TRBJ1-5|TRBV4-2
TGTGCCAGCAGCCAAGTAGGTGGCGATCAGCCCCAGCATTTT
CASSQVGGDQPQHF
>many|TRBD2|TRBJ2-1|TRBV20-1
TGCAGTGCTAAAAGGACTAGCGCCCGCACTAGCTCCTACAATGAGCAGTTCTTC
CSAKRTSARTSSYNEQFF
>few|-|TRBJ2-2|TRBV28
TGTGCCAGCAGTTCCCCTAACACCGGGGAGCTGTTTTTT
CASSSPNTGELFF
>many|-|TRBJ2-1|TRBV29-1
TGCAGCGTTCCCCTCGGAAGCTCCTACAATGAGCAGTTCTTC
CSVPLGSSYNEQFF
>few|-|TRBJ1-4|TRBV27
TGTGCCAGCGGGCTAACTGACAAACTGTTTTTT
CASGLTDKLFF
>many|-|TRBJ2-1|TRBV19
TGTGCCAGTAGTACCGGACAGGGCGGGAGCTCCTACAATGAGCAGTTCTTC
CASSTGQGGSSYNEQFF
>-|-|TRBJ1-1|TRBV20-1
TGCAGTGCTAGGGTGGGGGGCCCGAACACTGAAGCTTTCTTT
CSARVGGPNTEAFF
>many|TRBD1|TRBJ1-1|TRBV5-1
TGCGCCAGCAGCGCTAAATACAGGGGGAGCACTGAAGCTTTCTTT
CASSAKYRGSTEAFF
>few|TRBD2|TRBJ2-2|TRBV20-1
TGCAGTGCTAGATCGGCTAGCGGGACCGGGGAGCTGTTTTTT
CSARSASGTGELFF
>many|TRBD1|TRBJ1-6|TRBV5-1
TGCGCCAGCAGCTCTTTACAGGGGGAAAGGAATTCACCCCTCCACTTT
CASSSLQGERNSPLHF
>many|-|TRBJ1-5|TRBV20-1
TGCAGTGCTTCGGGGGCAAACCAGCCCCAGCATTTT
CSASGANQPQHF
>many|-|TRBJ1-4|TRBV7-2
TGTGCCAGCAGCCCTGGCGCGGGTAATGAAAAACTGTTTTTT
CASSPGAGNEKLFF
>many|TRBD2|TRBJ2-1|TRBV6-5
TGTGCCAGCAGTTATACTAGCGGGAGCTACAATGAGCAGTTCTTC
CASSYTSGSYNEQFF
>many|-|TRBJ2-5|TRBV7-2
TGTGCCAGCAGCTACCTTCCGCAGGGGAATAAAGTTTTGGAGACCCAGTACTTC
CASSYLPQGNKVLETQYF
>-|-|TRBJ2-6|TRBV3-1
TGTGCCAGCAGCCGCTTTACAACCGGGGCCAACGTCCTGACTTTC
CASSRFTTGANVLTF
>-|-|TRBJ2-6|TRBV6-1
TGTGCCAGCAGCGGCTCGATCCCCTCTGGGGCCAACGTCCTGACTTTC
CASSGSIPSGANVLTF
>many|TRBD1|TRBJ2-1|TRBV12-3/TRBV12-4
TGTGCCACCGGGACAGGGGTTGGTGAGCAGTTCTTC
CATGTGVGEQFF
>few|-|TRBJ1-2|TRBV23-1
TGCGCCAGCAGTCAATCTGGCAGGGACTATGGCTACACCTTC
CASSQSGRDYGYTF
>-|-|TRBJ2-1|TRBV5-1
TGCGCCAGCGGGGGCGCTAGCTCCTACAATGAGCAGTTCTTC
CASGGASSYNEQFF
>many|-|TRBJ1-1|TRBV29-1
TGCAGCGTTGAAGATACAGGGCGCAACCCTGAAGCTTTCTTT
CSVEDTGRNPEAFF
>many|-|TRBJ2-3|TRBV30
TGTGCCTGGACCCAAGGAGCGGGTGCCACAGATACGCAGTATTTT
CAWTQGAGATDTQYF
>-|TRBD2|TRBJ2-1|TRBV20-1
TGCAGTGCTAGATCACTAGCGGGAAGCTCCTACAATGAGCAGTTCTTC
CSARSLAGSSYNEQFF
>-|-|TRBJ2-6|TRBV5-1
TGCGCCAGCAGCTCGGCCAATGGATATTACTCTGGGGCCAACGTCCTGACTTTC
CASSSANGYYSGANVLTF
>-|-|TRBJ2-6|TRBV4-2
TGTGCCAGCAGCCAATATAACTCTGGGGCCAACGTCCTGACTTTC
CASSQYNSGANVLTF
>few|TRBD1|TRBJ2-7|TRBV6-1
TGTGCCAGCAGTGTTGACAGGGTCGAGCAGTACTTC
CASSVDRVEQYF
>few|-|TRBJ1-1|TRBV12-3/TRBV12-4
TGTGCCAGCAGTCCAGGACTTCCCACTGAAGCTTTCTTT
CASSPGLPTEAFF
>few|TRBD1|TRBJ2-7|TRBV25-1
TGTGCCAGCAGTGCATGGACAGGGGCGGGGCAGTACTTC
CASSAWTGAGQYF
>many|TRBD1|TRBJ2-5|TRBV11-2
TGTGCCAGCAGCTTCAGGACAGGGAGGTACCAAGAGACCCAGTACTTC
CASSFRTGRYQETQYF
>many|-|TRBJ2-5|TRBV12-3/TRBV12-4
TGTGCCAGCAGTTTAGGGGGTCGTGAGTACTTC
CASSLGGREYF
>many|-|TRBJ1-1|TRBV6-2/TRBV6-3
TGTGCCAGCAGCCGAAGGGTCACTGAAGCTTTCTTT
CASSRRVTEAFF
>many|TRBD1|TRBJ1-5|TRBV7-8
TGTGCCAGCAGCCCAACCGGGACAGGGTTGGGGCAGCCCCAGCATTTT
CASSPTGTGLGQPQHF
>many|-|TRBJ1-3|TRBV18
TGTGCCAGCTCACCCACAGCACTCTCTGGAAACACCATATATTTT
CASSPTALSGNTIYF
>many|TRBD2|TRBJ2-7|TRBV12-3/TRBV12-4
TGTGCCAGCAGTAAGCGGGGGACGGCCTACGAGCAGTACTTC
CASSKRGTAYEQYF
>few|TRBD1|TRBJ2-5|TRBV5-1
TGCGCCAGCAGCCTGTCGACAGGGGGCGAAGAGACCCAGTACTTC
CASSLSTGGEETQYF
>few|TRBD2|TRBJ2-3|TRBV13
TGTGCCAGCCAACGGGGGGGCGTTTTATTCACAGATACGCAGTATTTT
CASQRGGVLFTDTQYF
>few|-|TRBJ2-7|TRBV3-1
TGTGCCAGCAGCCAAGACCCCGGACAGCCCTACGAGCAGTACTTC
CASSQDPGQPYEQYF
>many|-|TRBJ2-1|TRBV5-1
TGCGCCAGCAGCTTGGTTTCGCCCTGGGAGCAGTTCTTC
CASSLVSPWEQFF
>many|-|TRBJ2-5|TRBV6-6
TGTGCCAGCAGTTCACACATCCTTCCCGGGCAAGAGACCCAGTACTTC
CASSSHILPGQETQYF
>few|-|TRBJ1-4|TRBV2
TGTGCCAGCGACAGAGATAATGAAAAACTGTTTTTT
CASDRDNEKLFF
>-|TRBD1|TRBJ2-1|TRBV2
TGTGCCAGCAGTTACCGGGACAGGGACCACAATGAGCAGTTCTTC
CASSYRDRDHNEQFF
>many|-|TRBJ2-7|TRBV7-9
TGTGCCAGCAGCTCGGACTTAAACTCCTACGAGCAGTACTTC
CASSSDLNSYEQYF
>many|-|TRBJ2-7|TRBV6-1
TGTGCCAGCAGTGGGGGGCACCTCTACGAGCAGTACTTC
CASSGGHLYEQYF
>few|TRBD1|TRBJ1-2|TRBV12-3/TRBV12-4
TGTGCCAGCAGTCAGGGACAGCAAATTAACTATGGCTACACCTTC
CASSQGQQINYGYTF
>few|TRBD2|TRBJ2-3|TRBV7-2
TGTGCCAGCAGCCCCTGGAGACTAGCGGGAGGGAGGATAGATACGCAGTATTTT
CASSPWRLAGGRIDTQYF
>many|TRBD2|TRBJ2-3|TRBV4-2
TGTGCCAGCAGCCAAGATGAGGGCGGGAGAGGGACAGATACGCAGTATTTT
CASSQDEGGRGTDTQYF
>few|-|TRBJ2-1|TRBV24-1
TGTGCCACCGCGGGAATGGCCTACAATGAGCAGTTCTTC
CATAGMAYNEQFF
>many|TRBD2|TRBJ2-1|TRBV6-1
TGTGCCAGCAGTGATGGGGACTACTTAGATGAGCAGTTCTTC
CASSDGDYLDEQFF
>many|-|TRBJ1-2|TRBV29-1
TGCAGCGTTCCCTTTCAGGGGAGGAATGGCTACACCTTC
CSVPFQGRNGYTF
>many|-|TRBJ2-5|TRBV12-3/TRBV12-4
TGTGCCAGCAGTTTTAATTTAGAGACCCAGTACTTC
CASSFNLETQYF
>many|TRBD2|TRBJ2-1|TRBV7-2
TGTGCCAGCAGCTTCAGCCTAGCGGTCCGAAATGAGCAGTTCTTC
CASSFSLAVRNEQFF